The 14 T cell receptor beta chains in this list originate from one sample, sequenced in a study of cytomegalovirus exposure and HLA in healthy donors. TCRdb's copy holds only in-frame clones and misses some; the assay was immunoSEQ multiplex PCR. The sample lists about 120,000 clones; under 90% were seen once. Input material: PBMCs. The receptors stem from a woman in her twenties or thirties in good health and CMV-seronegative.

This chain links TRBV5-4 with TRBJ1-2; D is perhaps TRBD1 (6 bases). This CDR3 is 16 amino acids long. The V and J ends lost 0 bases and 4 bases respectively, with 16 bases between them. The germline gives CDR1 SGHNT, CDR2 YYREEE (reference sequence). The CDR3 DNA reads as TGTGCCAGCAGCTTGGACAGGGTCATGGGGGCCTATGGCTACACCTTC. It specifies CASSLDRVMGAYGYTF.

This chain connects TRBV5-1 to TRBJ2-1; 8 bases are a match to TRBD2. CDR3 size: 15 residues. With 5 bases clipped from V and 1 base from J, the junction kept 5 bases outside the gene matches. Germline CDR1 and CDR2: SGHRS and YFSETQ. The CDR3 loop reads CASSLGGASYNEQFF. Here the CDR3 DNA reads TGCGCCAGCAGTCTCGGGGGGGCGTCCTACAATGAGCAGTTCTTC. Drawing the rest from reference TRBV5-1 and TRBJ2-1, the complete variable domain is KAGVTQTPRYLIKTRGQQVTLSCSPISGHRSVSWYQQTPGQGLQFLFEYFSETQRNKGNFPGRFSGRQFSNSRSEMNVSTLELGDSALYLCASSLGGASYNEQFFGPGTRLTVL.

The chain combines TRBV10-1 with TRBJ2-1, with 10 nucleotides matching TRBD1. With V trimmed by 10 bases and J by 10 bases, 13 bases remained unmatched. In germline, CDR1 is WNHNN, CDR2 SYGVQD (reference sequence). This CDR3 region has 14 residues. CDR3 region: CAINPGQGFPEQFF. The CDR3 bases are TGCGCCATCAACCCGGGACAGGGGTTCCCCGAGCAGTTCTTC.

The chain combines TRBV18 with TRBJ2-7, with 7 positions matching TRBD1. Unmatched junction bases numbered 9, after V lost 3 bases and J lost 7 bases. There are 14 residues in the CDR3. Germline V CDR1 and CDR2: KGHSH, LQKENI. CDR3 nucleotides: TGTGCCAGCTCACCGCTAGACAGGGCCGCAGAGCAGTACTTC. Translation gives CASSPLDRAAEQYF.

V and J are TRBV9 and TRBJ1-5, with 7 bases aligning to TRBD1. CDR1 and CDR2 from the germline V gene are SGDLS and YYNGEE. This CDR3 spans 13 amino acids. J lost 4 bases, V lost 4 bases, and 2 bases had no gene match. The CDR3 loop reads CASSLQGNQPQHF. For the CDR3, the DNA is TGTGCCAGCAGCCTACAGGGGAATCAGCCCCAGCATTTT.

This clone was observed a few times. The chain employs TRBV5-6 and TRBJ1-2, with 7 bases that match TRBD1. The CDR3 has 15 residues. The germline V gene has CDR1 SGHDT and CDR2 YYEEEE. The V gene end was trimmed by 4 bases and the J gene end by 6 bases; junction bases not matched to a gene: 12. The CDR3 bases are TGTGCCAGCAGCCGGGCGGTCGACAGGGCCCATGGCTACACCTTC. It yields the protein CASSRAVDRAHGYTF.

The chain joins TRBV19 to TRBJ1-5; a weak D match, TRBD1 (6 bases). V was cut by 1 base and J by 0 bases, with 10 bases left in between. CDR3 length: 16 residues. Germline V gene data show CDR1 as LNHDA and CDR2 as SQIVND (reference sequence). CDR3 coding DNA: TGTGCCAGTAGTATAGTGCGACAGGTTAGCAATCAGCCCCAGCATTTT. As protein: CASSIVRQVSNQPQHF. Drawing the rest from reference TRBV19 and TRBJ1-5, the complete variable domain is DGGITQSPKYLFRKEGQNVTLSCEQNLNHDAMYWYRQDPGQGLRLIYYSQIVNDFQKGDIAEGYSVSREKKESFPLTVTSAQKNPTAFYLCASSIVRQVSNQPQHFGDGTRLSIL.

The rearrangement joins TRBV11-2 to TRBJ2-6; TRBD2 might be the D (5 bases). V lost 1 base and J lost 4, with 5 bases in between. The CDR3 is 14 amino acids. Germline CDR1 SGHAT, CDR2 FQNNGV. CDR3 nucleotides: TGTGCCAGCAGCTTAGGGAGGGGGGCCAACGTCCTGACTTTC. Protein: CASSLGRGANVLTF.

This clone was detected once. The rearrangement uses TRBV5-1 and TRBJ2-7; TRBD2 agrees at 9 bases. Trimming cost V 4 bases and J 4 bases; bases outside gene matches: 9. The CDR3 contains 15 residues. Germline CDR1 is SGHRS and CDR2 is YFSETQ. The CDR3 region is CASSPTSGLNYEQYF. Written as DNA, the CDR3 is TGCGCCAGCAGCCCGACTAGCGGACTCAATTACGAGCAGTACTTC.

The J gene is TRBJ2-5, the V gene TRBV4-1; TRBD2 aligns across 10 bases. V gave up 8 bases and J gave up 5 bases; unmatched junction bases: 11. The germline V gene encodes CDR1 MGHRA and CDR2 YSYEKL. The CDR3 is 15 residues long. Here the CDR3 reads CASSRAGGVGETQYF. The CDR3 DNA reads TGCGCCAGCTCCCGAGCGGGGGGGGTCGGGGAGACCCAGTACTTC.

The chain couples TRBV7-6 to TRBJ1-5; no reliable D call. Deletions cut 3 bases from V and 5 bases from J, with 8 bases between. Germline values: CDR1 SGHVS, CDR2 FNYEAQ. The CDR3 consists of 13 residues. The CDR3 bases are TGTGCCAGCAGCTTGGCTCTAGATCAGCCCCAGCATTTT. This gives the protein CASSLALDQPQHF.

The chain joins TRBV18 to TRBJ2-7; a weak D match, TRBD1 (6 bases). V lost 1 base and J lost 1, with 17 bases in between. Germline V gives CDR1 KGHSH, CDR2 LQKENI. The CDR3 consists of 17 residues. The CDR3 DNA follows: TGTGCCAGCTCACCACTCCCGGGACAAGAGATTTCCTACGAGCAGTACTTC. It is translated as CASSPLPGQEISYEQYF.

The rearrangement links TRBV13 to TRBJ2-3; D is possibly TRBD2 (7 bases). Per germline, CDR1 PRHDT and CDR2 FYEKMQ (reference sequence). Trimming took 3 bases from V and 2 from J, leaving 12 bases between them. The CDR3 is 15 residues long. Here the CDR3 reads CASSFAGAYTDTQYF. In nucleotides, the CDR3 is TGTGCCAGCAGCTTCGCGGGGGCCTACACAGATACGCAGTATTTT.

J is TRBJ2-2 and V is TRBV6-1; 14 positions match TRBD2. Germline CDR1 is MNHNS and CDR2 is SASEGT. CDR3 length: 20 amino acids. V shed 3 bases, J shed 6 bases, and the junction held 15 bases outside the gene matches. The DNA for the CDR3 is TGTGCCAGCAGTGACCGGACTAGCGGGGGGCCCAGGAGGAATGCCGGGGAGCTGTTTTTT. Protein product: CASSDRTSGGPRRNAGELFF.